Each of the 10 T cell receptor beta chains below was sequenced from the same sample in a study of response to subunit inactivated influenza vaccine. TCRdb re-called the RT-PCR reads with MiXCR, one entry per CDR3 protein. Among 150,000 or so distinct CDR3 sequences listed, approximately 10% were seen once. The sample here was non-naive T cells sorted from PBMCs, taken roughly 45 days after vaccination. The receptors shown here come from a man between 50 and 59 years old who received an inactivated influenza vaccine.

This clonotype was recorded a few times. The chain is built from TRBV4-3 and TRBJ2-3; tentatively, D is TRBD1 or TRBD2 (6 bases each). Trimming pared 4 bases from V and 1 base from J, leaving 12 bases between. Germline V gives CDR1 LGHNA, CDR2 YSLEER. The CDR3 totals 15 residues. The CDR3 loop reads CASSPPRGRTDTQYF. CDR3 in DNA: TGCGCCAGCAGCCCCCCCCGGGGGCGCACAGATACGCAGTATTTT.

This clonotype was seen many times. The CDR3 region has the DNA TGTGCCAGTTCCGCCCGCAGGGGCTGGGAGACCCAGTACTTC. This gives the protein CASSARRGWETQYF. The V call is TRBV28, the J call TRBJ2-5; D might be TRBD1 (6 bases). The CDR3 is made up of 14 amino acids. Germline lookup yields CDR1 MDHEN and CDR2 SYDVKM. V was shortened by 9 bases and J by 5 bases, with 19 bases between the two germline ends. Full variable domain (missing parts from reference TRBV28 and TRBJ2-5): DVKVTQSSRYLVKRTGEKVFLECVQDMDHENMFWYRQDPGLGLRLIYFSYDVKMKEKGDIPEGYSVSREKKERFSLILESASTNQTSMYLCASSARRGWETQYFGPGTRLLVL.

The chain combines TRBV3-1 with TRBJ1-1; D call uncertain. V was trimmed by 1 base and J by 5 bases, leaving 8 bases between them. The CDR3 is 13 residues long. Germline-derived CDR1 and CDR2 are LGHDT and YNNKEL (reference sequence). The CDR3 region has the DNA TGTGCCAGCAGCCAAGGTCTTAGGACTGAAGCTTTCTTT. Translation: CASSQGLRTEAFF. The full variable domain, its missing parts supplied by reference TRBV3-1 and TRBJ1-1, is DTAVSQTPKYLVTQMGNDKSIKCEQNLGHDTMYWYKQDSKKFLKIMFSYNNKELIINETVPNRFSPKSPDKAHLNLHINSLELGDSAVYFCASSQGLRTEAFFGQGTRLTVV.

The chain couples TRBV6-2 or TRBV6-3 to TRBJ1-2, with D hard to call. V was cut by 4 bases and J by 7 bases, with 10 bases left in between. This CDR3 is 12 amino acids long. Germline lookup yields CDR1 MNHEY and CDR2 SVGEGT. The CDR3, as DNA: TGTGCCAGCAGTTTTGCCGGGATTGGCTACACCTTC. It codes for CASSFAGIGYTF.

This rearrangement joins TRBV20-1 to TRBJ1-5; TRBD1 matches at 8 bases. This CDR3 region has 15 residues. After removal of 7 bases from V and 0 bases from J, the junction contained 8 bases not matched to a gene. Germline CDR1 reads DFQATT; CDR2 reads SNEGSKA (reference sequence). The CDR3 here is CSVKTGGYSNQPQHF. In DNA, the CDR3 is TGCAGTGTTAAAACAGGGGGATATAGCAATCAGCCCCAGCATTTT.

This clonotype has at least ten counts. The gene calls are TRBV11-2 and TRBJ1-4, with D possibly being TRBD1 (5 bases). The CDR3 sequence is 14 residues long. Trimming stripped 5 bases from V and 0 bases from J, with 7 bases between. From germline, CDR1 is SGHAT and CDR2 FQNNGV. This CDR3 reads CASSPGTTNEKLFF. CDR3 DNA sequence: TGTGCCAGCAGCCCAGGGACAACTAATGAAAAACTGTTTTTT.

The chain couples TRBV7-2 to TRBJ2-7, with 7 bases lining up with TRBD1. V shed 6 bases and J 0 bases; nucleotides not matched to a gene: 5. The CDR3 sequence is 14 residues long. Germline CDR1 SGHTA, CDR2 FQGNSA. The CDR3 sequence: CASSPGGSSYEQYF. The CDR3 DNA reads TGTGCCAGCAGTCCAGGGGGATCCTCCTACGAGCAGTACTTC.

This clonotype appeared many times. V usage is TRBV12-3 or TRBV12-4 and J usage is TRBJ2-6; 10 bases are shared with TRBD1. This CDR3 has 17 residues. The V and J ends lost 6 bases and 0 bases, in that order; junction bases with no gene match: 5. CDR3 region: CASSPGTGVSGANVLTF. DNA of the CDR3: TGTGCCAGCAGCCCCGGGACAGGGGTCTCTGGGGCCAACGTCCTGACTTTC.

The chain has TRBV29-1 and TRBJ2-5, with 9 bases identical to TRBD2. Trimming removed 3 bases from V and 0 bases from J; junction bases left unmatched: 5. The germline gives CDR1 SQVTM, CDR2 ANQGSEA. The CDR3 loop spans 15 amino acids. CDR3 nucleotide sequence: TGCAGCGTTGACGGCCAGCGGGGGGACCAAGAGACCCAGTACTTC. This encodes CSVDGQRGDQETQYF.

The chain has TRBV10-3 and TRBJ2-5; TRBD1 might be the D (5 bases). Trimming pared 2 bases from V and 2 bases from J, leaving 6 bases between. From germline, CDR1 is ENHRY and CDR2 SYGVKD. The CDR3 runs 13 residues. The CDR3 DNA follows: TGTGCCATCAGTGAGACAGGACAAGAGACCCAGTACTTC. This translates into CAISETGQETQYF.